This T cell receptor (beta chain) was captured in a study of shared clonotypes between healthy human individuals. The V end was cut by 6 bases, the J end by 2 bases, with 16 bases between. Germline CDR1 and CDR2: SNHLY and FYNNEI. This CDR3 has 16 amino acids. Assay: immunoSEQ multiplex PCR; the TCRdb copy retains only in-frame clones and omits some. The repertoire holds about a million clones, with about 80% as singletons. Donation came from healthy HIV-negative adults that had no recent acute infections or vaccinations. Only Caucasian adults living in Nashville, Tennessee made up the donor group. In the case of this clone: What it recognizes is unknown.

Broader study findings: Some clonotypes were shared by all four sorted-subset donors, while others were not shared. The non-shared ones had lower generation probabilities than the shared ones. As a rule, naive subsets had a larger estimated richness than memory subsets.

The V call is TRBV2, the J call TRBJ2-2; TRBD2 is a possible D gene (5 bases). Specimen: memory CD4+ T cells from PBMCs. The subset is: CD45RA-negative fraction. The TCR sequence derives from a man younger than 30 in good health. Some clones in this sample may be carry-over from other donors' samples. The CDR3 sequence is CASRVTSRTNTGELFF. CDR3 sequence (DNA): TGTGCCAGCAGGGTAACTAGTCGCACAAACACCGGGGAGCTGTTTTTT.